This T cell receptor (beta chain) was recorded in a study of shared clonotypes between healthy human individuals. The CDR3 runs to 15 residues. Libraries were prepared by immunoSEQ multiplex PCR; TCRdb keeps only in-frame clonotypes and omits some of them. Of about 800,000 clones in the sample, 95% to 97% were seen once. CD45RO-negative, CCR7-positively selected cells formed the naive CD8 fraction, excluding terminally differentiated effector memory CD45RA+ cells. The chain has TRBV21-1 and TRBJ2-2; the D segment call TRBD1 is taken from the table without a DNA check. TRBV21-1 is reported as a pseudogene. The sequence was collected from a young man in good health. Specimen: naive CD8+ T cells sorted from blood. The CDR3 DNA sequence: TGTGCCAGCAGCAATGGGGCAAGTTCCACCGGGGAGCTGTTTTTT. Encoded protein: CASSNGASSTGELFF.